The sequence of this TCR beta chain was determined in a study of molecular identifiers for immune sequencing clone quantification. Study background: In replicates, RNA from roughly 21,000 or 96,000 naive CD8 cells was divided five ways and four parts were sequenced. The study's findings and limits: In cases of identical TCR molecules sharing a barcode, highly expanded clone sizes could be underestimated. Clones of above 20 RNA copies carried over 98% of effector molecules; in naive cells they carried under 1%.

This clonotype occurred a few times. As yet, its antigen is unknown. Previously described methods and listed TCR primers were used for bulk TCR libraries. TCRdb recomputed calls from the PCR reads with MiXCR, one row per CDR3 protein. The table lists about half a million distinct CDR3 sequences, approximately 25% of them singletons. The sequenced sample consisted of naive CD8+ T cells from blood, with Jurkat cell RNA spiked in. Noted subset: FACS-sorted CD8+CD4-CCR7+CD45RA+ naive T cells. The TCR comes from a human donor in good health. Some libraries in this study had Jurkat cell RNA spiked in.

CDR3 residues: CASSLVGGRGSGTEAFF. The CDR3 nucleotides are TGTGCCAGCAGCTTAGTCGGTGGGAGGGGCAGTGGCACTGAAGCTTTCTTT. This rearrangement joins TRBV7-9 to TRBJ1-1; possibly TRBD1 for D (5 bases). Germline V CDR1 and CDR2: SEHNR, FQNEAQ (reference sequence). V lost 1 base and J 4 bases, leaving 19 bases between the germline ends. The CDR3 loop spans 17 amino acids.